Listed below are T cell receptor beta chains from one sample, sequenced in a study of response to subunit inactivated influenza vaccine. A single record per CDR3 protein comes from TCRdb applying MiXCR to the RT-PCR reads. The sample records fewer than 700,000 distinct CDR3 sequences, 10% to 15% being singletons. The specimen was PBMCs from blood, collected 40 to 50 days after vaccination. The receptors here all came from a middle-aged man who received an inactivated influenza vaccine. Both conserved end residues are part of each CDR3. A D gene is named only where the DNA matches it firmly. Size is omitted from some rows. Given values are once, few, many or a class for expanded clones.

J | D | size | V | CDR3 | DNA
TRBJ2-3 | TRBD1 | few | TRBV29-1 | CSVEKTGIVTDTQYF | TGCAGCGTGGAGAAGACAGGGATTGTCACAGATACGCAGTATTTT
TRBJ2-1 | NA | many | TRBV4-3 | CASSHLLETRTGINEQFF | TGCGCCAGCAGCCACCTACTAGAAACGCGTACAGGAATTAATGAGCAGTTCTTC
TRBJ1-3 | TRBD1 | many | TRBV5-1 | CASSLADRAGNTIYF | TGCGCCAGCAGCTTGGCTGACAGGGCTGGAAACACCATATATTTT
TRBJ1-1 | TRBD1 | many | TRBV29-1 | CSARGRQGADTEAFF | TGCAGCGCACGCGGGAGACAGGGGGCGGACACTGAAGCTTTCTTT
TRBJ2-5 | NA | few | TRBV20-1 | CSAKGLTQETQYF | TGCAGTGCTAAGGGACTGACTCAAGAGACCCAGTACTTC
TRBJ2-3 | NA | NA | TRBV5-5 | CASSSRTGDGGDTQYF | TGTGCCAGCAGCTCCAGGACAGGTGACGGGGGGGATACGCAGTATTTT
TRBJ1-1 | NA | NA | TRBV29-1 | CSVGGSRNTEAFF | TGCAGCGTTGGTGGCAGCAGGAACACTGAAGCTTTCTTT
TRBJ1-2 | NA | NA | TRBV12-3/TRBV12-4 | CASSFSLGVFYGYTF | TGTGCCAGCAGTTTCTCCCTTGGGGTTTTCTATGGCTACACCTTC
TRBJ2-1 | NA | NA | TRBV4-2 | CASSVTAVGFHEQFF | TGTGCCAGCAGCGTAACGGCGGTGGGGTTCCATGAGCAGTTCTTC
TRBJ2-7 | NA | NA | TRBV18 | CASSPGDYEQYF | TGTGCCAGCTCACCTGGGGACTACGAGCAGTACTTC
TRBJ2-7 | NA | NA | TRBV4-3 | CASSRGTLGSYEQYF | TGCGCCAGCAGCCGGGGGACGCTAGGCTCCTACGAGCAGTACTTC
TRBJ2-7 | NA | NA | TRBV10-1 | CASSEGSYEQYF | TGCGCCAGCAGTGAGGGGTCCTACGAGCAGTACTTC
TRBJ2-1 | TRBD1 | NA | TRBV29-1 | CSVRGQGRGNEQFF | TGCAGCGTGAGGGGACAGGGCCGTGGCAATGAGCAGTTCTTC
TRBJ2-1 | NA | many | TRBV12-3/TRBV12-4 | CASSFRGRYNEQFF | TGTGCCAGCAGTTTCCGAGGACGGTACAATGAGCAGTTCTTC
TRBJ1-1 | TRBD1 | few | TRBV20-1 | CSASDRDTEAFF | TGCAGTGCCTCGGACAGGGACACTGAAGCTTTCTTT
TRBJ2-5 | NA | few | TRBV4-2 | CASSPGAIQETQYF | TGTGCCAGCAGCCCCGGGGCTATCCAAGAGACCCAGTACTTC
TRBJ2-7 | NA | NA | TRBV12-3/TRBV12-4 | CASSLQGSGEQYF | TGTGCCAGCAGTTTACAGGGATCGGGCGAGCAGTACTTC
TRBJ2-7 | NA | many | TRBV3-1 | CASSQVSGWEQYF | TGTGCCAGCAGCCAAGTATCAGGATGGGAGCAGTACTTC
TRBJ2-4 | TRBD1 | few | TRBV4-2 | CASSQEGTGFSAKNIQYF | TGTGCCAGCAGCCAAGAGGGGACAGGGTTTTCGGCCAAAAACATTCAGTACTTC
TRBJ2-3 | TRBD1 | few | TRBV7-6 | CASSLEGQGGFYSDTQYF | TGTGCCAGCAGCTTAGAGGGTCAAGGGGGCTTTTATTCAGATACGCAGTATTTT